What follows are 10 T cell receptor beta chains derived from one specimen sequenced in a study of blood T cells in healthy people across ages. Combining a sample-barcoded 5' primer with a J-beta primer mix, a second PCR ran for about 6 to 11 cycles. TCRdb re-derived calls from the 5' RACE reads in MiXCR, one entry per CDR3 protein. The sample has some 900,000 distinct CDR3 sequences; approximately 49% are singletons. Material for sequencing was blood. These TCRs come from a man in his thirties or forties in good health.

J is TRBJ2-7 and V is TRBV27, with D tentatively TRBD2 (6 bases). This CDR3 comprises 15 residues. Deletions cut 4 bases from V and 0 bases from J, with 13 bases between. Per the germline V gene, CDR1 is MNHEY and CDR2 is SMNVEV (reference sequence). The CDR3 sequence is CASSWGDGDSYEQYF. CDR3 in DNA: TGTGCCAGCAGTTGGGGGGACGGGGACTCCTACGAGCAGTACTTC.

This clonotype showed up just a few times. J is TRBJ2-7 and V is TRBV6-5; D gene ambiguous. The germline V gene has CDR1 MNHEY and CDR2 SVGAGI. V lost 5 bases and J lost 0, with 11 bases in between. The CDR3 covers 14 residues. CDR3 coding DNA: TGTGCCAGCAGTCCCCCACCGAGCTCCTACGAGCAGTACTTC. This encodes CASSPPPSSYEQYF.

V is TRBV7-2 and J is TRBJ2-1, with 13 bases fitting TRBD2. The V gene end was trimmed by 5 bases and the J gene end by 6 bases; junction bases not matched to a gene: 13. This CDR3 contains 18 residues. CDR1 SGHTA and CDR2 FQGNSA come from the germline V gene. In DNA, the CDR3 is TGTGCCAGCAGCCCAGGACTAGCGGGGGACCAACCACTCAATGAGCAGTTCTTC. Its translation is CASSPGLAGDQPLNEQFF.

V gene TRBV12-3 or TRBV12-4 combines with J gene TRBJ1-5; 8 bases fit TRBD1. The CDR3 length is 14 residues. Trimming at V came to 2 bases and at J to 6 bases, leaving 3 bases not matched to a gene. Here the CDR3 DNA reads TGTGCCAGCAGTTTAATGCAGGGGGCTCAGCCCCAGCATTTT. Translation gives CASSLMQGAQPQHF.

The genes are TRBV30 and TRBJ2-3; tentative D call: TRBD2 (5 bases). Per the germline V gene, CDR1 is GTSNPN and CDR2 is SVGIG (reference sequence). With 1 base removed from V and 5 bases from J, the gap between germline ends came to 13 bases. CDR3 size: 14 residues. CDR3 loop: CAWSGTRLGDTQYF. The DNA of the CDR3 is TGTGCCTGGAGTGGAACTAGGCTAGGAGATACGCAGTATTTT.

The chain joins TRBV18 to TRBJ2-1; possible D gene TRBD2, 7 bases. CDR3 length equals 15 residues. Germline-derived CDR1 and CDR2 are KGHSH and LQKENI. Trimming took off 3 bases at V and 8 bases at J, with 17 bases between the two ends. The chain's CDR3 is CASSPPSIGGDEQFF. The CDR3 DNA is TGTGCCAGCTCACCGCCGAGCATAGGGGGGGATGAGCAGTTCTTC.

The rearrangement joins TRBV27 to TRBJ2-7; 8 bases match TRBD1. In germline, CDR1 is MNHEY, CDR2 SMNVEV (reference sequence). The CDR3 sequence is 13 residues long. J gave up 7 bases and V 5 bases, and 7 bases lay outside the gene matches. Here the CDR3 DNA reads TGTGCCAGCAGTGGGCAGGGGGCGGGTGAGCAGTACTTC. This codes for CASSGQGAGEQYF.

There are a few counts of this clonotype. This chain uses TRBV29-1 with TRBJ2-1; D is unclear. This CDR3 has 11 amino acids. From germline, CDR1 is SQVTM and CDR2 ANQGSEA. The CDR3 nucleotides are TGCACCTATCGGGTGGGGAATGAGCAGTTCTTC. Translation gives CTYRVGNEQFF.

In this sample, this clonotype turned up a few times. The chain joins TRBV6-5 to TRBJ2-3; D gene uncertain. Between the trimmed V and J ends, which lost 4 bases and 2 bases, there was a span of 10 bases. Germline CDR1 and CDR2: MNHEY and SVGAGI. The CDR3 is 14 residues long. CDR3 amino acids: CASSSPTDTDTQYF. CDR3 nucleotide sequence: TGTGCCAGCAGTTCCCCCACAGACACAGATACGCAGTATTTT.

This clonotype came up once. The rearrangement uses TRBV12-3 or TRBV12-4 and TRBJ1-5, with D possibly matching TRBD1 (5 bases). The CDR3 spans 12 residues. V dropped 7 bases and J dropped 9 bases, with 13 bases sitting between them. The CDR3 DNA follows: TGTGCCAGCAACGACCCCGGGACGCCCCAGCATTTT. It is translated as CASNDPGTPQHF.